Listed below are T cell receptor beta chains from one sample, sequenced in a study of T cell repertoires in cytomegalovirus infection. Via MiXCR, TCRdb re-called the reads, giving one row per CDR3 protein. The top ten clones hold about 4.5% of a sample with a few hundred thousand distinct CDR3 sequences, around a tenth of them seen once. Sequencing used PBMCs. Source of these receptors: a human donor in good health (CMV status not recorded). Some clones in this sample may be carry-over from other donors' samples. Each CDR3 is given with its conserved first and last residue. D genes are given only for firm matches. The size of a clone is reported for some rows only, either as once, few or many, or as a class for expanded clones.

clone size | J gene | V gene | D gene | CDR3 protein | CDR3 DNA
- | TRBJ1-2 | TRBV5-1 | - | CASSLDASGYTF | TGCGCCAGCAGCTTAGACGCGAGCGGCTACACCTTC
many | TRBJ1-1 | TRBV11-2 | - | CASSLVRKTEAFF | TGTGCCAGCAGCTTAGTTCGAAAGACTGAAGCTTTCTTT
few | TRBJ2-3 | TRBV5-6 | TRBD1 | CASSSGTGRSTDTQYF | TGTGCCAGCAGCTCCGGGACAGGGAGAAGCACAGATACGCAGTATTTT
- | TRBJ2-7 | TRBV7-9 | - | CASSAGSYEQYF | TGTGCCAGCAGCGCCGGATCTTACGAGCAGTACTTC
few | TRBJ2-7 | TRBV7-2 | TRBD1 | CASSSTGTEQYF | TGTGCCAGCAGCTCGACAGGGACCGAGCAGTACTTC
once | TRBJ2-1 | TRBV28 | - | CASRHPGLKMYNEQFF | TGTGCCAGCAGGCATCCGGGACTCAAGATGTACAATGAGCAGTTCTTC
few | TRBJ2-7 | TRBV20-1 | TRBD1 | CSAWTGSYEQYF | TGCAGTGCTTGGACAGGGTCCTACGAGCAGTACTTC
few | TRBJ2-3 | TRBV7-6 | - | CASSLAAVRGDTQYF | TGTGCCAGCAGCTTAGCGGCAGTCCGGGGAGATACGCAGTATTTT
few | TRBJ1-5 | TRBV20-1 | - | CSARGGDYSNQPQHF | TGCAGTGCTAGAGGCGGTGATTATAGCAATCAGCCCCAGCATTTT
few | TRBJ1-1 | TRBV20-1 | - | CSASFRGRTEAFF | TGCAGTGCTAGCTTCAGAGGAAGAACTGAAGCTTTCTTT
many | TRBJ2-5 | TRBV7-2 | TRBD2 | CASSSGLAGEETQYF | TGTGCCAGCAGCTCTGGACTAGCGGGGGAAGAGACCCAGTACTTC
- | TRBJ1-1 | TRBV2 | - | CASSARLEAFF | TGTGCCAGCAGTGCTCGACTGGAAGCTTTCTTT
- | TRBJ2-7 | TRBV28 | TRBD1 | CASSYPGGSSYEQYF | TGTGCCAGCAGTTACCCAGGGGGCAGCTCCTACGAGCAGTACTTC
- | TRBJ1-1 | TRBV2 | - | CASSFRGGRDTEAFF | TGTGCCAGCAGTTTTCGGGGGGGGCGAGACACTGAAGCTTTCTTT
- | TRBJ1-6 | TRBV12-3/TRBV12-4 | TRBD1 | CASSKQGRSLYSPLHF | TGTGCCAGCAGTAAACAGGGGCGGTCATTATATTCACCCCTCCACTTT